The 3 T cell receptor beta chains below come from one sample, sequenced in a study of PD-1 blockade in mismatch repair-deficient tumors. Repertoires were generated with immunoSEQ multiplex PCR, while TCRdb's copy carries only in-frame clones and drops some. The table has approximately 130,000 clones, roughly 86% seen once. The sample in question was peripheral blood, obtained 44 weeks after starting pembrolizumab. The receptors stem from an adult with mismatch repair-deficient cancer.

The rearrangement joins TRBV6-4 to TRBJ2-1, with 12 bases that match TRBD2. Trimming cost V 6 bases and J 7 bases; bases outside gene matches: 7. The length of the CDR3 is 15 residues. CDR1 MRHNA and CDR2 SNTAGT come from the germline V gene. The CDR3 is CASSPLAGGGNEQFF. CDR3 sequence (DNA): TGTGCCAGCAGCCCACTAGCGGGAGGAGGTAATGAGCAGTTCTTC.

This clone showed up just a few times. The chain joins TRBV7-9 to TRBJ2-7; 9 nucleotides match TRBD1. V lost 1 base, J lost 4 bases, and 2 bases stayed unmatched. Germline loops: CDR1 SEHNR, CDR2 FQNEAQ (reference sequence). CDR3 length equals 14 residues. Here the CDR3 reads CASSLGTGVYEQYF. DNA of the CDR3: TGTGCCAGCAGCTTAGGGACAGGGGTATACGAGCAGTACTTC.

Here the CDR3 DNA reads TGTGCCAGCTCACCATGGGACAGAGAGAACACCGGGGAGCTGTTTTTT. Protein: CASSPWDRENTGELFF. The chain links TRBV18 to TRBJ2-2, with 7 nucleotides matching TRBD1. The CDR3 runs to 16 residues. Germline V gene data show CDR1 as KGHSH and CDR2 as LQKENI. V shed 2 bases and J 1 base; nucleotides not matched to a gene: 4.